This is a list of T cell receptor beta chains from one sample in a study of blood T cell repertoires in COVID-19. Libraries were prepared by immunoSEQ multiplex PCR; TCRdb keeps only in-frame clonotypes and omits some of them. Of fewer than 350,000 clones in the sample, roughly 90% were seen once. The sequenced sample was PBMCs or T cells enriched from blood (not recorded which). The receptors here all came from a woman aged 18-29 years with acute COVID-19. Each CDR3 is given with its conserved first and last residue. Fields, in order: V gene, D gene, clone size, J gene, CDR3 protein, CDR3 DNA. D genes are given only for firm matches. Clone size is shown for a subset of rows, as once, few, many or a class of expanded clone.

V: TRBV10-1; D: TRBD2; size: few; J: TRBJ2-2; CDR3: CASSESGGPPGELFF; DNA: TGCGCCAGCAGTGAGTCGGGAGGGCCCCCCGGGGAGCTGTTTTTT
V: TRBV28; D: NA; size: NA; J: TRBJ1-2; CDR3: CASSLGGLIYGYTF; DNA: TGTGCCAGCAGTTTGGGGGGTTTAATCTATGGCTACACCTTC
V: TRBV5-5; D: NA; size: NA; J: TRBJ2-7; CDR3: CASSLHTYEQYF; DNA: TGTGCCAGCAGCTTGCACACGTACGAGCAGTACTTC
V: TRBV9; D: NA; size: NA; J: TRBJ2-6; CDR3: CASSVQGGQAGANVLTF; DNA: TGTGCCAGCAGCGTACAGGGAGGTCAGGCTGGGGCCAACGTCCTGACTTTC
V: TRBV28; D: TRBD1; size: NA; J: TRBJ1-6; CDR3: CASSPSWTGGSSPLHF; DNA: TGTGCCAGCAGCCCTTCCTGGACAGGGGGCAGTTCACCCCTCCACTTT
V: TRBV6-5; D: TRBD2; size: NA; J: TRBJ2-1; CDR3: CASRTSGSGDEQFF; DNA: TGTGCCAGCAGGACTAGCGGGAGCGGCGATGAGCAGTTCTTC
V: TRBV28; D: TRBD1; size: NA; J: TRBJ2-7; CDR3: CASSLPGQYYEQYF; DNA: TGTGCCAGCAGTTTACCGGGACAGTACTACGAGCAGTACTTC
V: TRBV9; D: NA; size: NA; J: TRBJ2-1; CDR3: CASSVDGGSYNEQFF; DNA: TGTGCCAGCAGCGTAGACGGTGGCTCCTACAATGAGCAGTTCTTC
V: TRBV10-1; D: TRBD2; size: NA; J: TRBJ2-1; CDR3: CASSGSSGRSYNEQFF; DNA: TGCGCCAGCAGTGGGTCTAGCGGGAGGTCCTACAATGAGCAGTTCTTC
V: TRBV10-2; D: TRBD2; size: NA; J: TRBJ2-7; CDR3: CAGAKTGLAGLAQSEQYF; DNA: TGCGCCGGAGCCAAGACGGGACTAGCGGGATTGGCCCAATCCGAGCAGTACTTC
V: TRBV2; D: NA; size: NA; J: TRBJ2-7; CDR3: CASSALGREAPEQYF; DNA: TGTGCCAGCAGTGCGCTCGGCAGGGAGGCCCCCGAGCAGTACTTC
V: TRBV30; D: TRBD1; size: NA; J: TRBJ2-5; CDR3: CAWSRDSGTQYF; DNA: TGTGCCTGGAGCAGGGACAGCGGGACCCAGTACTTC
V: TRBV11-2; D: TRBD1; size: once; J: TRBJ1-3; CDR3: CASSLARGLGNTIYF; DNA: TGTGCCAGCAGCTTAGCCAGGGGGCTAGGAAACACCATATATTTT
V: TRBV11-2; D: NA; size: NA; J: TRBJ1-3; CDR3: CASSLGRAASGNTIYF; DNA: TGTGCCAGCAGCTTGGGCAGGGCCGCCTCTGGAAACACCATATATTTT
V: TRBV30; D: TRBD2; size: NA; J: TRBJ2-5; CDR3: CAWSGLAGGAQETQYF; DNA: TGTGCCTGGAGTGGACTGGCGGGAGGCGCCCAAGAGACCCAGTACTTC
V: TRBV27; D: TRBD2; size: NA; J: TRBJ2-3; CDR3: CASSPIAGGSDTQYF; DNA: TGTGCCAGCAGCCCGATAGCGGGAGGGTCAGATACGCAGTATTTT
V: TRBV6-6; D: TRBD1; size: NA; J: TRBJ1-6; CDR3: CASSYEGTGLSPLHF; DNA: TGTGCCAGCAGTTATGAGGGGACAGGGCTTTCACCCCTCCACTTT
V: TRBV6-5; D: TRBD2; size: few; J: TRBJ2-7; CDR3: CASSPRTSPGYEQYF; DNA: TGTGCCAGCAGTCCCCGGACTAGCCCGGGCTACGAGCAGTACTTC
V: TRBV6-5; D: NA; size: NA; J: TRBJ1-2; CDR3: CASSYSVQDGYTF; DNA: TGTGCCAGCAGTTACTCGGTCCAGGATGGCTACACCTTC
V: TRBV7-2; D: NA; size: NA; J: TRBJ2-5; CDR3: CASSLGPGETQYF; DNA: TGTGCCAGCAGCTTAGGACCCGGGGAGACCCAGTACTTC
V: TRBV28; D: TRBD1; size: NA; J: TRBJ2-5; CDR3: CASRTGGPQETQYF; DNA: TGTGCCAGTCGGACAGGGGGCCCCCAAGAGACCCAGTACTTC
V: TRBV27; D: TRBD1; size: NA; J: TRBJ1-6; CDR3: CASSSTGLANSPLHF; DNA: TGTGCCAGCAGTTCGACAGGGTTGGCTAATTCACCCCTCCACTTT
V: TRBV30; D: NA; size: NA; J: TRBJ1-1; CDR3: CAWKGGAEAFF; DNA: TGTGCCTGGAAAGGGGGTGCTGAAGCTTTCTTT
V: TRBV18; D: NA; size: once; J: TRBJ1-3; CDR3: CASSPTSLQGSSGNTIYF; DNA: TGTGCCAGCTCACCAACTTCCCTACAGGGATCCTCTGGAAACACCATATATTTT
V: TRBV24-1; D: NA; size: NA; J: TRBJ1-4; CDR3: CATSAYRSLLATNEKLFF; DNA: TGTGCCACCAGCGCCTACAGGTCTCTCCTCGCAACTAATGAAAAACTGTTTTTT
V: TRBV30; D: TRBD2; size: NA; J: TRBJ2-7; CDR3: CAWTSKGSGRYYEQYF; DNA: TGTGCCTGGACCTCAAAGGGTAGCGGGAGGTACTACGAGCAGTACTTC
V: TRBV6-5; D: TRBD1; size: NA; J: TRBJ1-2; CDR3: CAAAGGRGYTF; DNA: TGTGCCGCAGCAGGGGGTAGAGGCTACACCTTC
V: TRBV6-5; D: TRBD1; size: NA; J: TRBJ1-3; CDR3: CASKRTGSSGNTIYF; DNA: TGTGCCAGCAAGCGGACAGGTAGCTCTGGAAACACCATATATTTT
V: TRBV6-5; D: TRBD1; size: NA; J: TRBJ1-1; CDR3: CASSTNRGANTEAFF; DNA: TGTGCCAGCAGTACAAACAGGGGAGCGAACACTGAAGCTTTCTTT
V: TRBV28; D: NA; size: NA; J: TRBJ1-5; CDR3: CASSLLPRSNQPQHF; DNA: TGTGCCAGCAGTCTGCTACCACGTAGCAATCAGCCCCAGCATTTT
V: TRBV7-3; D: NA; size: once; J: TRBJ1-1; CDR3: CASSPGAENTEAFF; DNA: TGTGCCAGCAGCCCAGGGGCAGAGAACACTGAAGCTTTCTTT